This TCR beta chain is drawn from a study of cytotoxic CD8 clonotypes in ibrutinib-treated CLL. About the research overall: Mean productive templates were about 260,000; mean productive rearrangements were 94,082. Findings of the study overall: T-cell clonality at baseline went above that of age-matched healthy donors and rose and fell with circulating CD8+ T-cell counts. Sustained-remission and progressing patients diverged in sampling times.

The repertoire was sequenced with immunoSEQ multiplex PCR; TCRdb's copy has only in-frame clones and lacks some. The table records about 17,000 clones, around 80% of them present only once. A note on this clone: What it binds is not known.

Trimming cost V 5 bases and J 1 base; bases outside gene matches: 8. This CDR3 has 17 amino acids. The V gene's germline CDR1 is MDHEN and CDR2 SYDVKM. The sequence was obtained from a human donor with chronic lymphocytic leukemia. This rearrangement joins TRBV28 to TRBJ1-5; 10 nucleotides match TRBD1. The input for sequencing was PBMCs, taken before ibrutinib treatment. Here the CDR3 DNA reads TGTGCCAGCAGTGTGGGACAGGGGACAAGGAGCAATCAGCCCCAGCATTTT. As protein: CASSVGQGTRSNQPQHF.